The next 17 T cell receptor beta chains were all read from a single sample in a study of CD8 T cells in Susac syndrome. RNA, at about 0.45 to 1 ug, was reverse transcribed with random hexamers. One entry per CDR3 protein, called by TCRdb with MiXCR from the immunoSEQ multiplex PCR reads. The sample has 100,000 or so distinct CDR3 sequences, 95% seen once. The sample taken for sequencing was CD8+ T cells from PBMCs. These receptors originate from a human donor with Susac syndrome.

The chain joins TRBV4-1 to TRBJ1-2; no clear D. The CDR3 runs to 12 residues. Germline V gene data show CDR1 as MGHRA and CDR2 as YSYEKL. The DNA of the CDR3 is TGCGCTGTCAGCCAAGACCCAGATGGCTACACCTTC. It codes for CAVSQDPDGYTF.

The V gene is TRBV20-1, the J gene TRBJ2-5; possible D gene TRBD2, 7 bases. Germline V lookup: CDR1 DFQATT, CDR2 SNEGSKA (reference sequence). V was cut by 6 bases and J by 5 bases, with 16 bases left in between. There are 13 residues in the CDR3. This CDR3 is CSARGGHGETQYF. In DNA form, the CDR3 reads TGCAGTGCCAGGGGAGGGCATGGGGAGACCCAGTACTTC.

The V gene is TRBV7-8, the J gene TRBJ2-7; possibly TRBD1 or TRBD2 for D (5 bases each). This CDR3 comprises 14 residues. Germline V gene lookup returns CDR1 SGHVS and CDR2 FQNEAQ. The V end was cut by 7 bases, the J end by 7 bases, with 20 bases between. DNA for the CDR3: TGTGCCAGCAACCGACCGGGACCCCTGGATGAGCAGTACTTC. Translation: CASNRPGPLDEQYF.

The chain combines TRBV27 with TRBJ1-2; D may be TRBD1 (5 bases). The length of the CDR3 is 12 residues. V lost 6 bases and J lost 6, with 11 bases in between. Germline assignment: CDR1 MNHEY and CDR2 SMNVEV (reference sequence). The CDR3 sequence: CASSPGTDGYTF. The CDR3 DNA reads TGTGCCAGCAGCCCTGGGACGGATGGCTACACCTTC.

The V call is TRBV9, the J call TRBJ1-3; possibly TRBD1 for D (5 bases). V dropped 6 bases and J dropped 0 bases, with 10 bases sitting between them. Germline CDR1 and CDR2: SGDLS and YYNGEE. The CDR3 spans 14 residues. CDR3 sequence reads: CASTPGSSGNTIYF. The CDR3 nucleotides read TGTGCCAGCACCCCAGGGAGCTCTGGAAACACCATATATTTT.

The chain is built from TRBV4-1 and TRBJ1-5, with no clear D. The length of the CDR3 is 15 residues. Per germline, CDR1 MGHRA and CDR2 YSYEKL. Deletions cut 0 bases from V and 3 bases from J, with 9 bases between. CDR3 in DNA: TGCGCCAGCAGCCAAGACCCACTCCTCAATCAGCCCCAGCATTTT. Translated: CASSQDPLLNQPQHF.

This chain connects TRBV29-1 to TRBJ2-4; possible D gene TRBD2, 6 bases. The V and J ends lost 7 bases and 8 bases respectively, with 21 bases between them. Germline-derived CDR1 and CDR2 are SQVTM and ANQGSEA. The CDR3 sequence is 14 residues long. CDR3 nucleotide sequence: TGCAGCGCGTTGCGGGGCGGGATGGGAGACATTCAGTACTTC. Amino acid sequence: CSALRGGMGDIQYF. Variable domain in full (rest from reference TRBV29-1 and TRBJ2-4): SAVISQKPSRDICQRGTSLTIQCQVDSQVTMMFWYRQQPGQSLTLIATANQGSEATYESGFVIDKFPISRPNLTFSTLTVSNMSPEDSSIYLCSALRGGMGDIQYFGAGTRLSVL.

In the case of this clonotype: The germline gene is not matched at one end of the junction; a read error may be the cause. This chain connects TRBV5-6 to TRBJ1-6; 9 bases agree with TRBD1. There are 15 residues in the CDR3. Germline V gives CDR1 SGHDT, CDR2 YYEEEE. Here the CDR3 DNA reads TGTGCCAGCAGCGACGGGACAGGGTATAGTTCACCCCTCCACTTT. Protein: CASSDGTGYSSPLHF.

The J gene is TRBJ2-1, the V gene TRBV14; possibly TRBD1 or TRBD2 for D (5 bases each). This CDR3 has 14 residues. V lost 4 bases to trimming and J lost 1 base, with 8 bases between them. Germline CDR1 and CDR2: SGHDN and FVKESK. CDR3 residues: CASSRWGSYNEQFF. The DNA for the CDR3 is TGTGCCAGCAGCCGGTGGGGGTCCTACAATGAGCAGTTCTTC.

V and J are TRBV15 and TRBJ1-4; a weak D match, TRBD1 (6 bases). Germline values: CDR1 LNHNV, CDR2 YYDKDF (reference sequence). CDR3 length: 15 amino acids. Deletions cut 4 bases from V and 5 bases from J, with 14 bases between. As DNA, the CDR3 is TGTGCCACCAGCAAAACACAGGGCTCCAATGAAAAACTGTTTTTT. This gives the protein CATSKTQGSNEKLFF.

The chain joins TRBV5-1 to TRBJ1-4; 7 nucleotides align to TRBD1. This CDR3 spans 15 amino acids. Germline V CDR1 and CDR2: SGHRS, YFSETQ. Germline trimming cut 1 base from V and 6 bases from J; bases unmatched to any gene: 6. The CDR3 nucleotides are TGCGCCAGCAGCTTGACGACAGGGAGAGATGAAAAACTGTTTTTT. Its translation: CASSLTTGRDEKLFF.

This clonotype was found once. The rearrangement uses TRBV29-1 and TRBJ2-2; the D gene could be TRBD1 or TRBD2 (7 bases each). Germline V CDR1 and CDR2: SQVTM, ANQGSEA. Deletions cut 4 bases from V and 4 bases from J, with 25 bases between. CDR3 length: 18 residues. CDR3 sequence: CSVAGTVSAGPSTGELFF. As DNA, the CDR3 is TGCAGCGTTGCCGGGACAGTATCAGCGGGGCCTTCCACCGGGGAGCTGTTTTTT.

V usage is TRBV20-1 and J usage is TRBJ1-5, with D unclear. The V and J ends lost 2 bases and 7 bases respectively, with 6 bases between them. Germline V CDR1 and CDR2: DFQATT, SNEGSKA (reference sequence). This CDR3 region has 11 residues. The CDR3 coding sequence is TGCAGTGCTAGAAGTGGGCAGCCCCAGCATTTT. It specifies CSARSGQPQHF.

This sequence joins TRBV12-3 or TRBV12-4 and TRBJ1-1; possible D gene TRBD1, 5 bases. The CDR3 runs 14 residues. Trimming stripped 6 bases from V and 3 bases from J, with 14 bases between. The DNA for the CDR3 is TGTGCCAGCAGCTTCGGGACGTTGTACACTGAAGCTTTCTTT. This gives the protein CASSFGTLYTEAFF.

This chain joins TRBV18 and TRBJ1-4; the D gene is possibly TRBD1 (5 bases). V lost 4 bases to trimming and J lost 7 bases, with 13 bases between them. The length of the CDR3 is 14 residues. Per the germline V gene, CDR1 is KGHSH and CDR2 is LQKENI. Here the CDR3 DNA reads TGTGCCAGCTCACGGGCTGACAGTCCTGAAAAACTGTTTTTT. Encoded protein: CASSRADSPEKLFF.

V and J are TRBV27 and TRBJ1-1; D is ambiguous. Per germline, CDR1 MNHEY and CDR2 SMNVEV (reference sequence). The germline V and J ends were trimmed by 3 bases and 4 bases, with 9 bases remaining between them. The CDR3 has 13 residues. CDR3 sequence: CASSFNAGTEAFF. In nucleotides, the CDR3 is TGTGCCAGCAGTTTCAACGCGGGCACTGAAGCTTTCTTT.

The gene calls are TRBV23-1 and TRBJ1-3; D not resolved. TRBV23-1 carries the ORF label, with uncertain function. The CDR3 runs 14 residues. Trimming cost V 7 bases and J 0 bases, with 10 bases left between them. The CDR3 is CASIPYGSGNTIYF. The CDR3 nucleotides read TGCGCCAGCATTCCCTACGGCTCTGGAAACACCATATATTTT.